Detailed here is one T cell receptor beta chain. This sample stems from a study of cytomegalovirus exposure and HLA in healthy donors. V was shortened by 7 bases and J by 3 bases, with 22 bases between the two germline ends. This CDR3 spans 16 amino acids. Germline assignment: CDR1 SGHVS and CDR2 FQNEAQ. PCR was performed using 60 Vbeta and 13 Jbeta primers. TCRdb's table, derived via immunoSEQ multiplex PCR, lists solely in-frame clones and lacks some. The sample includes approximately 130,000 clones, over 70% of them seen just once. The sequence derives from a woman aged 18-35 years in good health and CMV-seronegative. This chain connects TRBV7-8 to TRBJ2-7; unclear D gene. Sequences were obtained from PBMCs. The CDR3 sequence: CASTLMPTSPLYEQYF. CDR3 nucleotide sequence: TGTGCCAGCACCCTTATGCCTACTTCACCCCTCTACGAGCAGTACTTC.